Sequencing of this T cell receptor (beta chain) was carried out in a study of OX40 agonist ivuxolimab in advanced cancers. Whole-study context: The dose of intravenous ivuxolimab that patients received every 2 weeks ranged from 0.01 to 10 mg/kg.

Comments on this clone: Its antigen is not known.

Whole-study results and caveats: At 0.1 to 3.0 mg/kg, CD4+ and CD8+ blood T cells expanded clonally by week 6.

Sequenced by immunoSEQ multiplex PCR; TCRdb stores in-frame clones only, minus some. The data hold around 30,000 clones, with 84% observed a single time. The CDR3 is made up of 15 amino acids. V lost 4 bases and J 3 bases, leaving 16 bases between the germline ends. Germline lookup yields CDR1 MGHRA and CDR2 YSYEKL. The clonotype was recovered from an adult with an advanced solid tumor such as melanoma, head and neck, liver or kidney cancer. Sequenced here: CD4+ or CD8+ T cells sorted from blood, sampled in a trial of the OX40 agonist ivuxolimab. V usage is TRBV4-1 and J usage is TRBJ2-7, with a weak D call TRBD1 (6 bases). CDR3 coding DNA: TGCGCCAGCAGCCCAGTCCGGGGACACCTCTACGAGCAGTACTTC. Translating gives CASSPVRGHLYEQYF.